This T cell receptor beta chain was found in a study of cytomegalovirus exposure and HLA in healthy donors. CDR3 length: 15 amino acids. Germline CDR1 reads MNHEY; CDR2 reads SMNVEV (reference sequence). V trimming: 4 bases; J trimming: 2 bases; junction bases outside the gene matches: 3. The PCR was carried out with 60 Vbeta primers and 13 Jbeta primers. Profiled with immunoSEQ multiplex PCR; TCRdb holds only in-frame clones, not every one. The table records 150,000 to 200,000 clones, approximately 73% of them present only once. Notes on this clone: Other DNA sequences in this sample translate to the same CDR3.

The receptor's source is a man aged 25 to 40 in good health and CMV-seropositive. The chain is built from TRBV27 and TRBJ1-3; 9 nucleotides line up with TRBD1. The sequenced material came from PBMCs. The CDR3 region has the DNA TGTGCCAGCAGTTCTACAGGGGGCACTGGAAACACCATATATTTT. Amino acid sequence: CASSSTGGTGNTIYF.